The rows below give T cell receptor beta chains drawn from one sample of a study of blood T cell repertoires in COVID-19. Sequencing was performed with immunoSEQ multiplex PCR; in TCRdb, only in-frame clones are kept and a portion is missing. The sample has fewer than 650,000 clones; 85% to 90% are singletons. Sequenced material: peripheral blood. The origin of the receptors is a woman aged 45-65 years with COVID-19, enrolled during active disease. Each CDR3 is given with its conserved first and last residue. D genes are given only for firm matches. For some rows the clone size is stated as once, few or many, or as a class when expanded; others skip it.

DNA: TGCGCCAGCAGTCGGGACAGGGGAAGCAATGAGCAGTTCTTC
CDR3: CASSRDRGSNEQFF
J: TRBJ2-1
size: -
D: TRBD1
V: TRBV5-1

DNA: TGTGCCAGCAGCTTAACCGGGACTCTGGTCTCCTACGAGCAGTACTTC
CDR3: CASSLTGTLVSYEQYF
J: TRBJ2-7
size: -
D: -
V: TRBV5-5

DNA: TGTGCCAGCACCCTATTTGATTCCACTGAAGCTTTCTTT
CDR3: CASTLFDSTEAFF
J: TRBJ1-1
size: -
D: -
V: TRBV28

DNA: TGCAGTGCTAGTGCAGGGAAGGAAAAACTGTTTTTT
CDR3: CSASAGKEKLFF
J: TRBJ1-4
size: -
D: -
V: TRBV20-1

DNA: TGTGCCAGCAAGGGGATCCCACAAGAGACCCAGTACTTC
CDR3: CASKGIPQETQYF
J: TRBJ2-5
size: -
D: -
V: TRBV6-5

DNA: TGCAGCGTGGGACCTCTTCCGGACAGGGTAGGGTCTTCTACGCAGTATTTT
CDR3: CSVGPLPDRVGSSTQYF
J: TRBJ2-3
size: -
D: TRBD1
V: TRBV29-1

DNA: TGTGCCAGCAGCACCGACAGTACCCCCTACGAGCAGTACTTC
CDR3: CASSTDSTPYEQYF
J: TRBJ2-7
size: once
D: -
V: TRBV6-5

DNA: TGTGCCAGCAGTCAAACAGCGGATGACTACACCTTC
CDR3: CASSQTADDYTF
J: TRBJ1-2
size: -
D: -
V: TRBV28

DNA: TGTGCCACCGCTAAAATCGGGGGGGCCGAAGAGACCCAGTACTTC
CDR3: CATAKIGGAEETQYF
J: TRBJ2-5
size: -
D: TRBD2
V: TRBV7-9

DNA: TGCGCCAGCAGCTTGGAAAGCCGTACCGGGGAGCTGTTTTTT
CDR3: CASSLESRTGELFF
J: TRBJ2-2
size: -
D: -
V: TRBV5-1

DNA: TGCGCCAGCAGTGAGCCCATAGCGCTCGGGACAGGGGTTAACAATGAGCAGTTCTTC
CDR3: CASSEPIALGTGVNNEQFF
J: TRBJ2-1
size: -
D: TRBD1
V: TRBV10-2